The 24 T cell receptor beta chains below were found in one sample sequenced in a study of shared clonotypes between healthy human individuals. Profiled with immunoSEQ multiplex PCR; TCRdb holds only in-frame clones, not every one. Counted here are fewer than 800,000 clones, about 90% occurring once; the ten biggest clones make up nearly 25%. Naive CD8 cells lacked CD45RO and underwent positive selection for CCR7, leaving out terminally differentiated effector memory CD45RA+ cells. Sequencing was performed on naive CD8+ T cells sorted from blood. All receptors derive from a man aged 25 to 40 in good health.

This clone was detected once. The rearrangement joins TRBV29-1 to TRBJ2-7; D remains ambiguous. This CDR3 spans 13 amino acids. Trimming took off 2 bases at V and 3 bases at J, with 11 bases between the two ends. Germline V gene sequence: CDR1 SQVTM, CDR2 ANQGSEA. The DNA of the CDR3 is TGCAGCGTTGAAATCGACGGAAACTACGAGCAGTACTTC. This codes for CSVEIDGNYEQYF.

This clone showed up just once. The chain joins TRBV4-1 to TRBJ1-1; TRBD1 matches at 7 bases. The V gene end was trimmed by 1 base and the J gene end by 6 bases; junction bases not matched to a gene: 5. This CDR3 is built from 14 residues. Germline CDR1 is MGHRA and CDR2 is YSYEKL. The CDR3 is CASSQGGDSSEAFF. In nucleotides, the CDR3 is TGCGCCAGCAGCCAAGGAGGGGACAGTTCTGAAGCTTTCTTT.

V is TRBV5-1 and J is TRBJ2-4; tentatively, D is TRBD1 or TRBD2 (5 bases each). Germline CDR1 reads SGHRS; CDR2 reads YFSETQ. V shed 5 bases and J shed 3 bases, with 15 bases lying between them. The CDR3 runs to 15 residues. The CDR3 bases are TGCGCCAGCAGAGACCCGGGACCAAACAAAAACATTCAGTACTTC. Translated: CASRDPGPNKNIQYF.

V is TRBV11-2 and J is TRBJ1-3, with D uncertain. Germline CDR1 reads SGHAT; CDR2 reads FQNNGV. The CDR3 has 17 amino acids. Trimming stripped 6 bases from V and 0 bases from J, with 18 bases between. DNA for the CDR3: TGTGCCAGCAGTTATATTGGCTACAAGAGCTCTGGAAACACCATATATTTT. Translating gives CASSYIGYKSSGNTIYF.

This rearrangement joins TRBV27 to TRBJ1-5; a possible D gene is TRBD1 (5 bases). Germline loops: CDR1 MNHEY, CDR2 SMNVEV (reference sequence). V was pared by 11 bases and J by 4 bases, with 15 bases between. The length of the CDR3 is 13 residues. DNA for the CDR3: TGTGCCTCTGGGACGGATACTAATCAGCCCCAGCATTTT. Its protein product is CASGTDTNQPQHF.

The chain has TRBV13 and TRBJ2-7; 10 bases map to TRBD1. The CDR3 extends over 14 amino acids. CDR1 is PRHDT, CDR2 FYEKMQ, per germline (reference sequence). V lost 4 bases to trimming and J lost 4 bases; unmatched junction nucleotides: 4. The CDR3, as DNA: TGTGCCAGCAGCTCGGGGACAGGGGTTTACGAGCAGTACTTC. It specifies CASSSGTGVYEQYF. Using reference TRBV13 and TRBJ2-7 for the parts outside the CDR3, the full variable domain is AAGVIQSPRHLIKEKRETATLKCYPIPRHDTVYWYQQGPGQDPQFLISFYEKMQSDKGSIPDRFSAQQFSDYHSELNMSSLELGDSALYFCASSSGTGVYEQYFGPGTRLTVT.

In its sample, this clone was seen once. V gene TRBV2 combines with J gene TRBJ2-1; D uncertain. The CDR3 consists of 12 residues. Germline-derived CDR1 and CDR2 are SNHLY and FYNNEI. Trimming removed 7 bases from V and 8 bases from J, with 12 bases in between. The CDR3 reads CASTLGVDEQFF. The CDR3 DNA is TGTGCCAGCACGCTAGGAGTAGATGAGCAGTTCTTC.

The chain combines TRBV9 with TRBJ2-1, with D possibly TRBD2 on 6 matching bases. This CDR3 is built from 12 residues. CDR1 is SGDLS and CDR2 is YYNGEE in the germline V gene. Trimming took 4 bases from V and 10 from J, leaving 12 bases between them. This CDR3 is CASSPLSGEQFF. The CDR3 DNA reads as TGTGCCAGCAGCCCATTAAGCGGGGAGCAGTTCTTC.

The rearrangement joins TRBV7-9 to TRBJ2-7, with 7 bases identical to TRBD1. The CDR3 length is 14 residues. Germline CDR1 is SEHNR and CDR2 is FQNEAQ (reference sequence). Trimming removed 2 bases from V and 4 bases from J; junction bases left unmatched: 5. The CDR3 DNA is TGTGCCAGCAGCTTAAAGGTCAGGGGGTACGAGCAGTACTTC. Amino acid sequence: CASSLKVRGYEQYF. Full variable domain (rest looked up from reference TRBV7-9 and TRBJ2-7): DTGVSQNPRHKITKRGQNVTFRCDPISEHNRLYWYRQTLGQGPEFLTYFQNEAQLEKSRLLSDRFSAERPKGSFSTLEIQRTEQGDSAMYLCASSLKVRGYEQYFGPGTRLTVT.

V and J are TRBV21-1 and TRBJ2-5; the tabulated D call, TRBD2, remains unverified against the DNA. TRBV21-1 is tagged as a pseudogene. The CDR3 is made up of 16 amino acids. The CDR3 spells CASSTHAAGDQETQYF. The CDR3 DNA is TGTGCCAGCAGCACCCATGCGGCGGGGGACCAAGAGACCCAGTACTTC.

CDR3 sequence reads: CASSPPQAQETQYF. CDR3 coding DNA: TGTGCCAGCTCACCACCCCAGGCTCAAGAGACCCAGTACTTC. The chain is built from TRBV18 and TRBJ2-5, with unresolved D. The V and J ends lost 0 bases and 2 bases respectively, with 7 bases between them. The germline gives CDR1 KGHSH, CDR2 LQKENI. The CDR3 is 14 residues long.

This rearrangement joins TRBV7-9 to TRBJ2-5; TRBD1 aligns across 7 bases. V lost 2 bases, J lost 1 base, and 7 bases stayed unmatched. This CDR3 has 16 amino acids. The germline gives CDR1 SEHNR, CDR2 FQNEAQ (reference sequence). CDR3 nucleotide sequence: TGTGCCAGCAGCTTAATTTCGACAGGGTCCCAAGAGACCCAGTACTTC. This gives the protein CASSLISTGSQETQYF.

The CDR3 DNA reads TGTGCCAGCAGCTTATCTCCGGGAGGGTACGAGCAGTACTTC. This gives the protein CASSLSPGGYEQYF. The chain employs TRBV13 and TRBJ2-7; TRBD2 agrees at 8 bases. This CDR3 is 14 amino acids long. V lost 2 bases and J lost 4; bases outside the gene matches: 4. CDR1 PRHDT and CDR2 FYEKMQ come from the germline V gene (reference sequence).

CDR3 nucleotides: TGTGCCAGTTCGGACCACCCCTGGGAGACCCAGTACTTC. Translating it yields CASSDHPWETQYF. The gene calls are TRBV14 and TRBJ2-5; D unresolved. The CDR3 sequence is 13 residues long. The V gene's germline CDR1 is SGHDN and CDR2 FVKESK. V was clipped by 9 bases and J by 5 bases, with 16 bases between them.

The chain combines TRBV11-2 with TRBJ2-1; TRBD2 matches at 14 bases. This CDR3 contains 19 residues. CDR1 and CDR2 from the germline V gene are SGHAT and FQNNGV. The V gene end was trimmed by 3 bases and the J gene end by 4 bases; junction bases not matched to a gene: 11. This CDR3 reads CASSFPGLAGGVVYNEQFF. The CDR3 nucleotides read TGTGCCAGCAGCTTTCCCGGACTAGCGGGAGGAGTTGTTTACAATGAGCAGTTCTTC. Full variable domain (outside the CDR3, taken from reference TRBV11-2 and TRBJ2-1): EAGVAQSPRYKIIEKRQSVAFWCNPISGHATLYWYQQILGQGPKLLIQFQNNGVVDDSQLPKDRFSAERLKGVDSTLKIQPAKLEDSAVYLCASSFPGLAGGVVYNEQFFGPGTRLTVL.

This chain connects TRBV28 to TRBJ2-1; maybe TRBD2 (6 bases). Germline loops: CDR1 MDHEN, CDR2 SYDVKM. Trimming removed 6 bases at V and 7 bases at J, with 16 bases between. This CDR3 has 14 amino acids. CDR3 region: CASSDLFGRNEQFF. Here the CDR3 DNA reads TGTGCCAGCAGCGACCTCTTTGGGAGGAATGAGCAGTTCTTC.

The genes are TRBV5-1 and TRBJ2-1; D gene ambiguous. The CDR3 is 14 amino acids. Germline V gene data show CDR1 as SGHRS and CDR2 as YFSETQ. V lost 5 bases and J 3 bases, leaving 12 bases between the germline ends. The CDR3 DNA reads TGCGCCAGCAGAGGGCAGGACCGCTACAATGAGCAGTTCTTC. This sequence encodes CASRGQDRYNEQFF.

CDR3 bases: TGTGCCAGCAGTTTATCCGGCAGCATGAACACTGAAGCTTTCTTT. Translation: CASSLSGSMNTEAFF. The rearrangement uses TRBV28 and TRBJ1-1; D gene unclear. With 1 base removed from V and 0 bases from J, the gap between germline ends came to 9 bases. Germline lookup yields CDR1 MDHEN and CDR2 SYDVKM. The length of the CDR3 is 15 residues.

This clone was recorded once. This sequence joins TRBV13 and TRBJ2-1; 10 bases agree with TRBD1. V lost 5 bases, J lost 7 bases, and 11 bases stayed unmatched. This CDR3 has 16 residues. CDR1 PRHDT and CDR2 FYEKMQ come from the germline V gene (reference sequence). The CDR3 coding sequence is TGTGCCAGCAGCCCCTGGGGACAGGGGACAACAAATGAGCAGTTCTTC. It encodes CASSPWGQGTTNEQFF.

This clone was seen a handful of times. The chain couples TRBV19 to TRBJ1-2; 8 bases agree with TRBD1. J was trimmed by 4 bases and V by 5 bases; bases with no gene match: 3. The germline gives CDR1 LNHDA, CDR2 SQIVND (reference sequence). This CDR3 comprises 13 residues. CDR3 nucleotides: TGTGCCAGTAGTCCCGGGACAGGCTATGGCTACACCTTC. Its translation is CASSPGTGYGYTF.

V gene TRBV7-8 combines with J gene TRBJ2-1; D call uncertain. From germline, CDR1 is SGHVS and CDR2 FQNEAQ. The CDR3 is 15 amino acids. V dropped 2 bases and J dropped 5 bases, with 13 bases sitting between them. CDR3 sequence: CASSLRRRFDNEQFF. DNA of the CDR3: TGTGCCAGCAGCTTAAGGCGCCGTTTTGACAATGAGCAGTTCTTC.

This clone came up a few times. This sequence joins TRBV19 and TRBJ2-2; 7 bases align to TRBD2. The germline gives CDR1 LNHDA, CDR2 SQIVND (reference sequence). The J segment lost 3 bases and the V segment lost 7 bases, leaving 8 bases of the junction unmatched. The CDR3 has 15 residues. CDR3 coding DNA: TGTGCCAGTACCCTGGGAGGGATCTACACCGGGGAGCTGTTTTTT. This gives the protein CASTLGGIYTGELFF. Combining the CDR3 with reference TRBV19 and TRBJ2-2 gives the whole variable domain DGGITQSPKYLFRKEGQNVTLSCEQNLNHDAMYWYRQDPGQGLRLIYYSQIVNDFQKGDIAEGYSVSREKKESFPLTVTSAQKNPTAFYLCASTLGGIYTGELFFGEGSRLTVL.

This chain connects TRBV25-1 to TRBJ2-7; no clear D gene. Germline CDR1 and CDR2: MGHDK and SYGVNS. This CDR3 has 13 amino acids. V was clipped by 1 base and J by 2 bases, with 6 bases between them. The CDR3 is CASSESDAYEQYF. The CDR3 coding sequence is TGTGCCAGCAGTGAATCAGACGCCTACGAGCAGTACTTC.

The chain is built from TRBV29-1 and TRBJ2-2; 7 nucleotides line up with TRBD1. The V gene's germline CDR1 is SQVTM and CDR2 ANQGSEA. This CDR3 has 15 amino acids. V dropped 0 bases and J dropped 3; count of bases not matched to a gene: 4. The CDR3 loop reads CSVEETGLDTGELFF. The CDR3 DNA reads TGCAGCGTTGAAGAGACAGGGTTGGACACCGGGGAGCTGTTTTTT.